Sequencing of this TCR beta chain was carried out in a study of blood T cell repertoires in COVID-19. Looking at the study overall: Researchers got acute and convalescent COVID-19 samples from the United States, Italy and Spain.

This table comes from immunoSEQ multiplex PCR, and its TCRdb copy is limited to in-frame clones, with some not included. The table lists about 190,000 clones, roughly nine tenths of them singletons, with about 1.1% in the top ten. This CDR3 is 15 amino acids long. Germline-derived CDR1 and CDR2 are MNHEY and SVGAGI. Trimming cost V 5 bases and J 7 bases; bases outside gene matches: 10. V is TRBV6-5 and J is TRBJ1-2, with TRBD1 matching 10 bases. Sequenced input: peripheral blood. The TCR was taken from a man in his thirties or forties with acute or convalescent COVID-19. CDR3 sequence (DNA): TGTGCCAGCAGTCTTATCGGGACAGGGGCAGCTGGCTACACCTTC. Amino acids: CASSLIGTGAAGYTF.